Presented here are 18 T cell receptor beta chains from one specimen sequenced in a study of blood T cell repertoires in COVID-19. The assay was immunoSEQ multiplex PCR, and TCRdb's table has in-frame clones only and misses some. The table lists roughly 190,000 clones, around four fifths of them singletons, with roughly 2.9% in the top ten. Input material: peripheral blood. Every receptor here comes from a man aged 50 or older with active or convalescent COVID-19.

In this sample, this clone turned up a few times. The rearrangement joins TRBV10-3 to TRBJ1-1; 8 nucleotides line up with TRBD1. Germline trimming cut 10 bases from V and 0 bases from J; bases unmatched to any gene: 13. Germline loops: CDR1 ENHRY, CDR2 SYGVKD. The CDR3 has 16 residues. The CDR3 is CATNPGGPAMNTEAFF. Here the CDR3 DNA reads TGTGCCACCAACCCAGGGGGCCCGGCCATGAACACTGAAGCTTTCTTT.

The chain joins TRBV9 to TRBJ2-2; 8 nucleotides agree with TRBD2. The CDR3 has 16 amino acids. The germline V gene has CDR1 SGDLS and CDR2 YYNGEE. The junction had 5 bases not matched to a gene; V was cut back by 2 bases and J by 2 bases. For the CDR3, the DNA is TGTGCCAGCAGCGTGTATAGCGGGGCCAACACCGGGGAGCTGTTTTTT. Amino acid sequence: CASSVYSGANTGELFF.

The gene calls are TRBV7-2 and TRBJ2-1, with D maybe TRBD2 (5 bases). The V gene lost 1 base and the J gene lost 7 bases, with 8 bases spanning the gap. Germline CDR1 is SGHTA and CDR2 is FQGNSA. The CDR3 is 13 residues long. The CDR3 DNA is TGTGCCAGCAGCTTAGATGGACTGAATGAGCAGTTCTTC. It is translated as CASSLDGLNEQFF.

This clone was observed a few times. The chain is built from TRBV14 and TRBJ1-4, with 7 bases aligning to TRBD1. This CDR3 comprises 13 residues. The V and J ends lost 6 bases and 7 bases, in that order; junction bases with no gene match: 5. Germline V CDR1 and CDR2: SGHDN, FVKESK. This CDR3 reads CASRTTGVEKLFF. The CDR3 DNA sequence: TGTGCCAGCAGGACCACAGGGGTTGAAAAACTGTTTTTT.

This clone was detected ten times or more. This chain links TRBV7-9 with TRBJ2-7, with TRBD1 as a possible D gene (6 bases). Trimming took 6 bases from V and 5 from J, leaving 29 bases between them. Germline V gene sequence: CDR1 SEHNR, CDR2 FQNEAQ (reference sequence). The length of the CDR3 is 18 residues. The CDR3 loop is CASSSFPGEMGKDHEQYF. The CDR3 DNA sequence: TGTGCCAGCAGTTCGTTCCCAGGGGAGATGGGGAAGGACCACGAGCAGTACTTC.

The CDR3 DNA reads as TGTGCCAGGGGCAGTCGGAGGGGCGGCAATCAGCCCCAGCATTTT. Translation gives CARGSRRGGNQPQHF. The chain uses TRBV19 and TRBJ1-5; D is perhaps TRBD1 (5 bases). The CDR3 totals 15 residues. V dropped 9 bases and J dropped 2 bases, with 17 bases sitting between them. Germline-derived CDR1 and CDR2 are LNHDA and SQIVND (reference sequence).

The CDR3 spells CASSEARVNYGYTF. The CDR3 nucleotides are TGTGCCAGCAGTGAAGCCAGGGTGAACTATGGCTACACCTTC. This sequence joins TRBV2 and TRBJ1-2; D perhaps matches TRBD1 (5 bases). Germline V CDR1 and CDR2: SNHLY, FYNNEI. The CDR3 loop spans 14 amino acids. The V end lost 0 bases, the J end lost 2 bases, and 7 bases lay between the germline ends.

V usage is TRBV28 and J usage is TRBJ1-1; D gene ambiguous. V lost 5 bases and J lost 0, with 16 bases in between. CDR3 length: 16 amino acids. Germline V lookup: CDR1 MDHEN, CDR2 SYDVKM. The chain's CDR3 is CASSPRPPLLNTEAFF. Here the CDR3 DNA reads TGTGCCAGCAGTCCCCGCCCGCCACTTCTGAACACTGAAGCTTTCTTT.

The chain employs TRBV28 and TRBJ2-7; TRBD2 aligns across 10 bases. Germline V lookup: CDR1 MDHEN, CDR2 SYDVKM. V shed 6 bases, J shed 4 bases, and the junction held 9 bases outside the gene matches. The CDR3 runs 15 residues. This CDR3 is CASREHGAGGYEQYF. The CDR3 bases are TGTGCCAGCAGGGAGCATGGAGCGGGAGGGTACGAGCAGTACTTC.

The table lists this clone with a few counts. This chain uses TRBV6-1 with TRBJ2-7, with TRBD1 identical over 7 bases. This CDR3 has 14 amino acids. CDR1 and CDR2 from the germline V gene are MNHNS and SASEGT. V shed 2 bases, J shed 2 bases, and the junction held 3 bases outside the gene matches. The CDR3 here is CASSETGQPYEQYF. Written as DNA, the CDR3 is TGTGCCAGCAGTGAAACGGGACAGCCCTACGAGCAGTACTTC.

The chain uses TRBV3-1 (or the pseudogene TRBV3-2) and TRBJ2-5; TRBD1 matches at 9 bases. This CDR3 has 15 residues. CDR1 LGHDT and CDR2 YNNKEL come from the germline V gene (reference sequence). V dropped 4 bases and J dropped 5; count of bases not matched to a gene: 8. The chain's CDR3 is CASSLPGQGRETQYF. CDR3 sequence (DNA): TGTGCCAGCAGCCTTCCGGGACAGGGCCGGGAGACCCAGTACTTC.

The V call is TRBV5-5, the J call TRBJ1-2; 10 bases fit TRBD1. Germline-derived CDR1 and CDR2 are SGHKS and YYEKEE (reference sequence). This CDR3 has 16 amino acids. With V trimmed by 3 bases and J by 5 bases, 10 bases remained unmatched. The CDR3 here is CASSYTTGQGGYGYTF. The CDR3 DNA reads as TGTGCCAGCAGCTACACGACAGGACAGGGGGGATATGGCTACACCTTC.

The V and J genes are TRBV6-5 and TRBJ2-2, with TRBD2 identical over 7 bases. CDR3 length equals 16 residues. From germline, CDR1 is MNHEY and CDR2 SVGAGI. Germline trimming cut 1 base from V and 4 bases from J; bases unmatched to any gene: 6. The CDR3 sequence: CASSYLSGTVTGELFF. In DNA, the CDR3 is TGTGCCAGCAGTTACTTAAGCGGGACTGTCACCGGGGAGCTGTTTTTT.

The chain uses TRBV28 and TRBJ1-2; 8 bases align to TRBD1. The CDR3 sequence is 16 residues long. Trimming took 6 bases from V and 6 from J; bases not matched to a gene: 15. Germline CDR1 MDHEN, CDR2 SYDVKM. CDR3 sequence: CASRGRLDRGIHGYTF. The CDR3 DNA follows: TGTGCCAGCAGGGGGAGATTAGACAGGGGAATACATGGCTACACCTTC.

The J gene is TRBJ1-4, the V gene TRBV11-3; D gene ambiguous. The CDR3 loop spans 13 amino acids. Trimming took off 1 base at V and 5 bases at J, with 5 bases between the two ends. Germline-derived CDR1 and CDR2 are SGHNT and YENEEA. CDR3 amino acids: CASSLAQNEKLFF. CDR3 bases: TGTGCCAGCAGCTTAGCCCAAAATGAAAAACTGTTTTTT.

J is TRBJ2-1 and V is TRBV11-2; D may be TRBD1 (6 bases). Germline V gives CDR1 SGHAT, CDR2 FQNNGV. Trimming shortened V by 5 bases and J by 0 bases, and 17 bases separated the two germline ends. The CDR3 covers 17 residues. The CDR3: CASSMRQVLSSYNEQFF. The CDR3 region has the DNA TGTGCCAGCAGCATGCGACAGGTGCTCAGCTCCTACAATGAGCAGTTCTTC.

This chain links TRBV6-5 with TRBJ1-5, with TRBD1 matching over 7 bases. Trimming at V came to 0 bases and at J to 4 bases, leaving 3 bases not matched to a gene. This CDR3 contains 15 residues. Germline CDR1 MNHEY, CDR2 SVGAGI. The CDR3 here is CASSYSRDRNQPQHF. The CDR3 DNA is TGTGCCAGCAGTTACTCTCGGGACAGAAATCAGCCCCAGCATTTT.

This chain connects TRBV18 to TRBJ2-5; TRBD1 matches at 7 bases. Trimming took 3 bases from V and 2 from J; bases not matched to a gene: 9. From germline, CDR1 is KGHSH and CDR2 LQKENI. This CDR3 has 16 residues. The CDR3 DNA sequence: TGTGCCAGCTCACCCCTGCCGGGACAGAGGCAAGAGACCCAGTACTTC. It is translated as CASSPLPGQRQETQYF.